The 26 T cell receptor beta chains below come from one sample, sequenced in a study of cytomegalovirus exposure and HLA in healthy donors. It was with 60 Vbeta and 13 Jbeta primers that the PCR ran. TCRdb's copy holds only in-frame clones and misses some; the assay was immunoSEQ multiplex PCR. The data show roughly 150,000 clones, around 68% seen once. Sequencing input: PBMCs. These receptors originate from a man aged 25-45 years in good health and CMV-seropositive.

A note on this clone: The junction does not match germline at one end; this may be a read error. This rearrangement joins TRBV7-9 to TRBJ1-1; TRBD1 might be the D (5 bases). Germline V gene data show CDR1 as SEHNR and CDR2 as FQNEAQ (reference sequence). The CDR3 runs 16 residues. CDR3 amino acids: CSSIKPAGGVNTEAFF. CDR3 nucleotides: TGTTCCAGCATCAAGCCGGCGGGGGGGGTGAACACTGAAGCTTTCTTT.

CDR3 nucleotides: TGTGCCAGCAGCATTGGACAGGTACCTACCTACGAGCAGTACTTC. Translated: CASSIGQVPTYEQYF. V usage is TRBV5-4 and J usage is TRBJ2-7, with 7 nucleotides matching TRBD1. Germline V gene lookup returns CDR1 SGHNT and CDR2 YYREEE (reference sequence). V was clipped by 4 bases and J by 2 bases; unmatched bases: 9. The CDR3 consists of 15 residues.

The gene calls are TRBV5-4 and TRBJ2-5, with 10 bases fitting TRBD2. TRBJ2-7 explains the end of the DNA better; the J call may be wrong. Germline-derived CDR1 and CDR2 are SGHNT and YYREEE (reference sequence). This CDR3 contains 14 residues. As DNA, the CDR3 is TGTGCCACCACCTCTAGCGGGGGATCCTACGAGCAGTACTTC. Its translation: CATTSSGGSYEQYF.

The genes are TRBV4-1 and TRBJ1-5; no firm D call. Trimming took 3 bases from V and 2 from J, leaving 26 bases between them. Germline V lookup: CDR1 MGHRA, CDR2 YSYEKL. The CDR3 contains 20 residues. CDR3 loop: CASSHGWPGRIRKGNQPQHF. In DNA, the CDR3 is TGCGCCAGCAGCCATGGTTGGCCAGGTAGGATCAGAAAGGGCAATCAGCCCCAGCATTTT.

V gene TRBV13 combines with J gene TRBJ1-2, with D tentatively TRBD1 (6 bases). Trimming took 0 bases from V and 7 from J, leaving 21 bases between them. CDR3 size: 17 residues. CDR1 and CDR2 (germline): PRHDT, FYEKMQ (reference sequence). This chain's CDR3 is CASSLGFRTGSGGGYTF. The CDR3 DNA reads TGTGCCAGCAGCTTAGGCTTCCGTACAGGGTCGGGAGGTGGCTACACCTTC.

V is TRBV7-9 and J is TRBJ1-5; D not certain. Trimming pared 6 bases from V and 6 bases from J, leaving 9 bases between. The CDR3 extends over 12 amino acids. Germline CDR1 and CDR2: SEHNR and FQNEAQ (reference sequence). The CDR3 region has the DNA TGTGCCAGCAGTCGGACTCCTCAGCCCCAGCATTTT. It yields the protein CASSRTPQPQHF. The full variable domain, rest sourced from reference TRBV7-9 and TRBJ1-5, is DTGVSQNPRHKITKRGQNVTFRCDPISEHNRLYWYRQTLGQGPEFLTYFQNEAQLEKSRLLSDRFSAERPKGSFSTLEIQRTEQGDSAMYLCASSRTPQPQHFGDGTRLSIL.

This clone was observed once. This rearrangement joins TRBV19 to TRBJ1-1, with D maybe TRBD1 (5 bases). Trimming took 1 base from V and 3 from J, leaving 18 bases between them. The CDR3 contains 17 residues. Germline V gene sequence: CDR1 LNHDA, CDR2 SQIVND (reference sequence). The CDR3 here is CASSIGRQLRFDTEAFF. CDR3 nucleotide sequence: TGTGCCAGTAGTATAGGGCGACAGTTGAGGTTTGACACTGAAGCTTTCTTT.

The table lists this clone with a few counts. The sample contains more than one DNA sequence encoding this CDR3. The CDR3 DNA reads TGTGCCAGCAGTCGGGACAGGGGGAATCACGAGCAGTACTTC. Translating gives CASSRDRGNHEQYF. The J gene is TRBJ2-7, the V gene TRBV6-5; TRBD1 agrees at 11 bases. This CDR3 region has 14 residues. Trimming at V came to 5 bases and at J to 5 bases, leaving 5 bases not matched to a gene. CDR1 is MNHEY, CDR2 SVGAGI, per germline.

CDR3 sequence reads: CASSLRTGAEETQYF. The CDR3 bases are TGTGCCAGCAGCCTAAGGACAGGGGCCGAAGAGACCCAGTACTTC. The V gene is TRBV5-6, the J gene TRBJ2-5, with TRBD1 matching 9 bases. The germline V gene encodes CDR1 SGHDT and CDR2 YYEEEE. J gave up 3 bases and V 4 bases, and 7 bases lay outside the gene matches. The CDR3 length is 15 residues.

This chain joins TRBV6-5 and TRBJ2-7, with D hard to call. Trimming left V 2 bases short and J 3 bases short, with 11 bases between. The CDR3 consists of 14 residues. CDR1 MNHEY and CDR2 SVGAGI come from the germline V gene. The CDR3 is CASSYLSSYYEQYF. The DNA for the CDR3 is TGTGCCAGCAGTTACCTAAGCTCCTACTACGAGCAGTACTTC.

Remarks on this clone: A far larger clone is a single base away, which makes a read error likely. The same CDR3 can be traced to other DNA sequences in this sample. The chain carries TRBV7-3 and TRBJ1-2; D is ambiguous. The V gene's germline CDR1 is SGHTA and CDR2 FQGTGA. Trimming stripped 5 bases from V and 0 bases from J, with 19 bases between. The CDR3 extends over 17 amino acids. The CDR3 nucleotides read TGTGCCAGCAGCCAATTACCCTTCACAGAAGCTAACTATGGCTACACCTTC. As protein: CASSQLPFTEANYGYTF.

About this clone: This specimen includes other DNA sequences encoding the same CDR3. The chain combines TRBV2 with TRBJ1-1, with 8 nucleotides matching TRBD1. The germline CDR1 and CDR2 sequences are SNHLY and FYNNEI. CDR3 length: 17 residues. Trimming at V came to 3 bases and at J to 1 base, leaving 10 bases not matched to a gene. The CDR3 protein is CASSEGHRGSQNTEAFF. In DNA form, the CDR3 reads TGTGCCAGCAGTGAGGGGCACAGGGGGTCCCAGAACACTGAAGCTTTCTTT.

This clone appeared many times. Other DNA variants within this sample encode the same CDR3. This rearrangement joins TRBV4-1 to TRBJ2-3, with TRBD2 identical over 11 bases. V was clipped by 1 base and J by 1 base; unmatched bases: 7. Germline V gene lookup returns CDR1 MGHRA and CDR2 YSYEKL. The CDR3 sequence is 18 residues long. The CDR3 protein is CASSQVGTSGLGTDTQYF. The CDR3 coding sequence is TGCGCCAGCAGCCAAGTTGGGACTAGCGGCCTTGGCACAGATACGCAGTATTTT.

V usage is TRBV5-1 and J usage is TRBJ1-5, with D possibly matching TRBD1 (6 bases). With 2 bases removed from V and 4 bases from J, the gap between germline ends came to 13 bases. Germline values: CDR1 SGHRS, CDR2 YFSETQ. The CDR3 has 15 residues. CDR3 sequence reads: CASSFRGEGNQPQHF. The CDR3 coding sequence is TGCGCCAGCAGCTTCAGGGGAGAAGGGAATCAGCCCCAGCATTTT.

This rearrangement joins TRBV20-1 to TRBJ2-5, with D unclear. The CDR3 is 11 residues long. The germline V gene has CDR1 DFQATT and CDR2 SNEGSKA (reference sequence). Between the trimmed V and J ends, which lost 3 bases and 5 bases, there was a span of 7 bases. CDR3: CSARGLETQYF. DNA of the CDR3: TGCAGTGCTAGGGGCTTGGAGACCCAGTACTTC.

This clone showed up just a few times. This chain joins TRBV25-1 and TRBJ2-6, with D perhaps matching TRBD1 (6 bases). Trimming removed 6 bases at V and 4 bases at J, with 13 bases between. Germline V gene sequence: CDR1 MGHDK, CDR2 SYGVNS. This CDR3 region has 15 residues. In nucleotides, the CDR3 is TGTGCCAGCAGCGAGGGGGTGGCGGGGGCCAACGTCCTGACTTTC. Protein: CASSEGVAGANVLTF. Using reference TRBV25-1 and TRBJ2-6 for the parts outside the CDR3, the full variable domain is EADIYQTPRYLVIGTGKKITLECSQTMGHDKMYWYQQDPGMELHLIHYSYGVNSTEKGDLSSESTVSRIRTEHFPLTLESARPSHTSQYLCASSEGVAGANVLTFGAGSRLTVL.

The V call is TRBV5-4, the J call TRBJ1-2; 7 nucleotides match TRBD1. Germline V lookup: CDR1 SGHNT, CDR2 YYREEE (reference sequence). The trim removed 2 bases at V and 4 bases at J, leaving 2 bases unmatched. The CDR3 totals 13 residues. The CDR3 DNA is TGTGCCAGCAGCTTTGGACAGGCCTATGGCTACACCTTC. Its protein product is CASSFGQAYGYTF. The full variable domain, in which reference TRBV5-4 and TRBJ1-2 provide the parts outside the CDR3, is ETGVTQSPTHLIKTRGQQVTLRCSSQSGHNTVSWYQQALGQGPQFIFQYYREEENGRGNFPPRFSGLQFPNYSSELNVNALELDDSALYLCASSFGQAYGYTFGSGTRLTVV.

The J gene is TRBJ2-1, the V gene TRBV11-3; D perhaps matches TRBD2 (5 bases). Per germline, CDR1 SGHNT and CDR2 YENEEA. This CDR3 comprises 15 residues. V dropped 2 bases and J dropped 0 bases, with 8 bases sitting between them. CDR3 DNA sequence: TGTGCCAGCAGCTTACCGGGGAGCTCCTACAATGAGCAGTTCTTC. Translation gives CASSLPGSSYNEQFF.

The V call is TRBV21-1, the J call TRBJ2-7; TRBD1 reflects the table's D call only, with no check against the DNA. TRBV21-1 is described as a pseudogene. The CDR3 is 14 amino acids. The CDR3 DNA follows: TGTGCCAGCAGAGGGACAGGGCGTACCTACGAGCAGTACTTC. As protein: CASRGTGRTYEQYF.

The chain recombines TRBV6-6 with TRBJ1-2; D gene uncertain. The CDR3 contains 13 residues. V was trimmed by 0 bases and J by 8 bases, leaving 10 bases between them. CDR1 and CDR2 from the germline V gene are MNHNY and SVGAGI (reference sequence). CDR3 sequence reads: CASSYSLGGGYTF. CDR3 bases: TGTGCCAGCAGTTACTCTTTAGGAGGAGGCTACACCTTC.

The CDR3 coding sequence is TGTGCCATCAGTGAGGGTGGAGAGCTCTACGAGCAGTACTTC. Translating it yields CAISEGGELYEQYF. The gene calls are TRBV10-3 and TRBJ2-7, with D unclear. The V and J ends lost 2 bases and 3 bases respectively, with 11 bases between them. In germline, CDR1 is ENHRY, CDR2 SYGVKD. The length of the CDR3 is 14 residues.

This chain joins TRBV7-2 and TRBJ2-5; TRBD2 matches at 7 bases. V gave up 1 base and J gave up 4 bases; unmatched junction bases: 9. The germline V gene encodes CDR1 SGHTA and CDR2 FQGNSA. The CDR3 consists of 16 residues. The CDR3 sequence: CASSLVSGGSGETQYF. DNA of the CDR3: TGTGCCAGCAGCTTAGTTTCAGGCGGGAGCGGAGAGACCCAGTACTTC.

This clone was observed a handful of times. This chain uses TRBV7-9 with TRBJ1-4; D possibly corresponds to TRBD1 (6 bases). There are 14 residues in the CDR3. The V gene lost 4 bases and the J gene lost 4 bases, with 10 bases spanning the gap. Per germline, CDR1 SEHNR and CDR2 FQNEAQ (reference sequence). The CDR3 DNA follows: TGTGCCAGCAGCTCCAGGGGTTTTAATGAAAAACTGTTTTTT. Amino acid sequence: CASSSRGFNEKLFF. Filled out from reference TRBV7-9 and TRBJ1-4, the complete variable domain reads DTGVSQNPRHKITKRGQNVTFRCDPISEHNRLYWYRQTLGQGPEFLTYFQNEAQLEKSRLLSDRFSAERPKGSFSTLEIQRTEQGDSAMYLCASSSRGFNEKLFFGSGTQLSVL.

The chain carries TRBV11-3 and TRBJ1-1; 7 bases align to TRBD1. This CDR3 is 12 amino acids long. J gave up 7 bases and V 5 bases, and 4 bases lay outside the gene matches. The germline V gene has CDR1 SGHNT and CDR2 YENEEA. Here the CDR3 DNA reads TGTGCCAGCAGCCGGACAGGAGGTGAAGCTTTCTTT. It is translated as CASSRTGGEAFF.

The chain recombines TRBV9 with TRBJ2-2, with D possibly TRBD1 on 5 matching bases. The CDR3 has 16 amino acids. Germline CDR1 and CDR2: SGDLS and YYNGEE. Trimming removed 0 bases at V and 4 bases at J, with 13 bases between. The CDR3: CASSVVPGKSTGELFF. The CDR3 nucleotides are TGTGCCAGCAGCGTAGTGCCAGGGAAGTCCACCGGGGAGCTGTTTTTT. Full variable domain (outside the CDR3, taken from reference TRBV9 and TRBJ2-2): DSGVTQTPKHLITATGQRVTLRCSPRSGDLSVYWYQQSLDQGLQFLIQYYNGEERAKGNILERFSAQQFPDLHSELNLSSLELGDSALYFCASSVVPGKSTGELFFGEGSRLTVL.

The CDR3 loop is CSVENWDRGHGANVLTF. The DNA for the CDR3 is TGCAGCGTTGAAAATTGGGACAGGGGGCATGGGGCCAACGTCCTGACTTTC. The chain uses TRBV29-1 and TRBJ2-6, with 12 bases aligning to TRBD1. CDR1 and CDR2 from the germline V gene are SQVTM and ANQGSEA. The CDR3 has 17 amino acids. V lost 2 bases, J lost 3 bases, and 5 bases stayed unmatched.